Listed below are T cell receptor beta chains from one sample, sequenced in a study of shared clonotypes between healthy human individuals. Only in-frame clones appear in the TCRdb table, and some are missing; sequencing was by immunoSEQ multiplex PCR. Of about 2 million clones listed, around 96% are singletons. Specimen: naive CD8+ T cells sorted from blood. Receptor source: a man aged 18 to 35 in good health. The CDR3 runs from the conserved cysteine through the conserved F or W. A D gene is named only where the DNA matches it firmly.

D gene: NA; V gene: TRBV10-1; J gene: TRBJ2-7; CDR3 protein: CASSESIGSSEQYF; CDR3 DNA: TGCGCCAGCAGTGAGTCGATTGGCAGTAGCGAGCAGTACTTC
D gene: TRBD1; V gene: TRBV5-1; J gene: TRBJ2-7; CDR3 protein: CASSSSQGDRYEQYF; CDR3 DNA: TGCGCCAGCAGCTCGTCACAGGGGGACCGATACGAGCAGTACTTC
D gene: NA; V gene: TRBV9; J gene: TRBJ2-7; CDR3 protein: CASTNPGAGEQYF; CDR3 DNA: TGTGCCAGCACCAACCCTGGGGCTGGGGAGCAGTACTTC
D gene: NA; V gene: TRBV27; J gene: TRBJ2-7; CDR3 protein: CASKGDSSYEQYF; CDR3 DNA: TGTGCCAGCAAGGGAGACAGCTCCTACGAGCAGTACTTC
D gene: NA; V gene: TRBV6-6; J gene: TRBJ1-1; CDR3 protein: CASSYPDTTEAFF; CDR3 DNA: TGTGCCAGCAGTTACCCCGACACCACTGAAGCTTTCTTT
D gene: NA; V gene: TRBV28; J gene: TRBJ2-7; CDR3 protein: CASSRPRDSWGEQYF; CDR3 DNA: TGTGCCAGCAGTAGACCCCGGGACTCCTGGGGTGAGCAGTACTTC
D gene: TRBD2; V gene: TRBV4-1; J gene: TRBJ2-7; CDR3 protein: CASSHGTSGPTYEQYF; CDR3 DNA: TGCGCCAGCAGCCATGGGACTAGCGGGCCTACCTACGAGCAGTACTTC
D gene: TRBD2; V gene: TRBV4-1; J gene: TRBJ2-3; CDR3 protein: CASSHGTSGSDTQYF; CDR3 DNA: TGCGCCAGCAGCCATGGCACTAGCGGATCAGATACGCAGTATTTT
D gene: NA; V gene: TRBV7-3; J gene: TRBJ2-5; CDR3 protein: CASSLGGGSKTQYF; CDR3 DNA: TGTGCCAGCAGCTTAGGAGGGGGAAGCAAGACCCAGTACTTC
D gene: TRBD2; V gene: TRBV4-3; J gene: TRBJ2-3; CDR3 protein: CASSPLAGSTDTQYF; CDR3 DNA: TGCGCCAGCAGCCCCCTAGCGGGAAGCACAGATACGCAGTATTTT
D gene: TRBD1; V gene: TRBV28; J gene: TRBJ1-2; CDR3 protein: CASSRTGFSGTHGYTF; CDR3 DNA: TGTGCCAGCAGTCGGACAGGGTTTTCCGGTACTCATGGCTACACCTTC
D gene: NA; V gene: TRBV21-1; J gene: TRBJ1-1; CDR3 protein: CASSTSVRGRGAEAFF; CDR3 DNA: TGTGCCAGCAGCACGTCGGTCAGGGGGCGCGGGGCTGAAGCTTTCTTT
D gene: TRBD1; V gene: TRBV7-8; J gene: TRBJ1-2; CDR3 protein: CASSLPGQGAPYYGYTF; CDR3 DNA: TGTGCCAGCAGCTTACCGGGACAGGGGGCGCCGTACTATGGCTACACCTTC
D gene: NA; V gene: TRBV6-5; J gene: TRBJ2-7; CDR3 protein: CASSYFQDPYEQYF; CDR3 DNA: TGTGCCAGCAGTTACTTCCAGGACCCCTACGAGCAGTACTTC
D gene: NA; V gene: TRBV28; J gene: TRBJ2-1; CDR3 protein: CASSPRQAVYEQFF; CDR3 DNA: TGTGCCAGCAGTCCCCGACAGGCCGTGTATGAGCAGTTCTTC
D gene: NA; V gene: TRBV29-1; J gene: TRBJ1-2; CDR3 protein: CSDPAGEPNYGYTF; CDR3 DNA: TGCAGCGACCCCGCGGGGGAACCTAACTATGGCTACACCTTC
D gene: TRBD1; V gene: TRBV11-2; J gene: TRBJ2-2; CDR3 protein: CASGDSSTGELFF; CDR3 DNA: TGTGCCAGCGGGGACAGCTCCACCGGGGAGCTGTTTTTT
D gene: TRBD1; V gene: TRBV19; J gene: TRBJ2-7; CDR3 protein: CAGRAGTEFNYEQYF; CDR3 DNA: TGTGCCGGTCGAGCCGGGACAGAATTCAACTACGAGCAGTACTTC